One sample yielded the 18 T cell receptor beta chains listed below, sequenced in a study of tumor-infiltrating lymphocytes in oesophageal squamous cell carcinoma. TCRdb reprocessed the PCR reads via MiXCR and lists one record per CDR3 protein. The sample holds approximately 13,000 distinct CDR3 sequences; nearly 60% are singletons and the top ten take 30% to 35%. The material sequenced was esophageal tumor tissue. The receptors originated from a female donor with esophageal squamous cell carcinoma.

This clonotype came up many times. The chain has TRBV27 and TRBJ2-1, with D hard to call. Germline loops: CDR1 MNHEY, CDR2 SMNVEV (reference sequence). This CDR3 region has 12 residues. The V and J ends lost 6 bases and 9 bases respectively, with 12 bases between them. DNA for the CDR3: TGTGCCAGCAGAAACCGACCCGGTGAGCAGTTCTTC. Protein: CASRNRPGEQFF.

The chain employs TRBV7-9 and TRBJ2-2; 10 positions match TRBD1. V was pared by 5 bases and J by 7 bases, with 10 bases of the junction left unmatched. The CDR3 length is 16 residues. Germline V gives CDR1 SEHNR, CDR2 FQNEAQ (reference sequence). CDR3 region: CASSPTGTGALGELFF. CDR3 DNA sequence: TGTGCCAGCAGCCCGACCGGGACAGGGGCCCTCGGGGAGCTGTTTTTT.

The J gene is TRBJ2-3, the V gene TRBV6-5; 8 bases fit TRBD2. The DNA end is more similar to TRBJ2-7, so the J call may be wrong. CDR1 is MNHEY, CDR2 SVGAGI, per germline. CDR3 length: 15 residues. CDR3 nucleotides: TGTGCCAGCAGTTACGATGGCGGGAGGTCCTACGAGCAGTACTTC. Its protein is CASSYDGGRSYEQYF.

This clonotype was observed a few times. V is TRBV7-2 and J is TRBJ2-5; the D gene is possibly TRBD1 (6 bases). The V end lost 5 bases, the J end lost 0 bases, and 16 bases lay between the germline ends. CDR1 SGHTA and CDR2 FQGNSA come from the germline V gene. CDR3 length equals 16 residues. In DNA, the CDR3 is TGTGCCAGCAGCCTCCATCCCGGACAGTACCAAGAGACCCAGTACTTC. It is translated as CASSLHPGQYQETQYF. Combining the CDR3 with reference TRBV7-2 and TRBJ2-5 gives the whole variable domain GAGVSQSPSNKVTEKGKDVELRCDPISGHTALYWYRQSLGQGLEFLIYFQGNSAPDKSGLPSDRFSAERTGGSVSTLTIQRTQQEDSAVYLCASSLHPGQYQETQYFGPGTRLLVL.

This clonotype was picked up a small number of times. The V call is TRBV12-3 or TRBV12-4, the J call TRBJ2-3, with 8 bases aligning to TRBD1. Trimming took 6 bases from V and 2 from J; bases not matched to a gene: 4. The CDR3 totals 14 residues. The CDR3 DNA follows: TGTGCCAGCAGAAGACAGGGGCTCACAGATACGCAGTATTTT. Amino acid sequence: CASRRQGLTDTQYF.

This sequence joins TRBV10-1 and TRBJ2-1; D unclear. The CDR3 runs 16 residues. The V gene lost 2 bases and the J gene lost 0 bases, with 11 bases spanning the gap. Per germline, CDR1 WNHNN and CDR2 SYGVQD (reference sequence). The CDR3, as DNA: TGCGCCAGCAGTGAGCGGGTAGGGATCTCCTACAATGAGCAGTTCTTC. Amino acid sequence: CASSERVGISYNEQFF.

The chain carries TRBV11-3 and TRBJ2-3, with TRBD2 as a possible D gene (5 bases). The J call is doubtful: the DNA matches TRBJ2-5 better. The length of the CDR3 is 13 residues. From germline, CDR1 is SGHNT and CDR2 YENEEA. Here the CDR3 DNA reads TGTGCCAGCAGCTTATCGGGGAGAGAGACCCAGTACTTC. The encoded protein is CASSLSGRETQYF.

This clonotype was seen a handful of times. V is TRBV6-1 and J is TRBJ2-6; D is unresolved. Gene TRBJ1-6 matches the end of the DNA better, so the J call may be wrong. The CDR3 has 14 amino acids. Germline CDR1 is MNHNS and CDR2 is SASEGT. CDR3 residues: CASSEVPTDSPLHF. The CDR3 DNA reads TGTGCCAGCAGTGAAGTCCCCACCGATTCACCCCTCCACTTT.

This clonotype was seen once. The chain links TRBV7-4 to TRBJ1-1, with D unresolved. CDR1 and CDR2 (germline): SGHVT, SQSDAQ. The CDR3 consists of 13 residues. V shed 1 base and J shed 5 bases, with 8 bases lying between them. The CDR3: CASSLVARTEAFF. In DNA, the CDR3 is TGTGCCAGCAGCTTAGTGGCTCGTACTGAAGCTTTCTTT.

The CDR3 protein is CASSLLTSGKETQYF. In nucleotides, the CDR3 is TGTGCCAGCAGCTTATTGACTAGCGGGAAGGAGACCCAGTACTTC. V is TRBV7-2 and J is TRBJ2-3; 11 positions match TRBD2. The assigned J gene may be wrong: the sequence end matches TRBJ2-5 better. This CDR3 is built from 15 residues. The germline CDR1 and CDR2 sequences are SGHTA and FQGNSA.

In its sample, this clonotype was seen many times. The chain uses TRBV7-3 and TRBJ2-3; possible D gene TRBD2, 6 bases. This CDR3 comprises 15 residues. CDR1 and CDR2 (germline): SGHTA, FQGTGA. V was pared by 1 base and J by 4 bases, with 12 bases between. CDR3 protein: CASSLSGPGADTQYF. The CDR3 nucleotides read TGTGCCAGCAGCTTAAGTGGCCCGGGGGCAGATACGCAGTATTTT. Using reference TRBV7-3 and TRBJ2-3 for the parts outside the CDR3, the full variable domain is GAGVSQTPSNKVTEKGKYVELRCDPISGHTALYWYRQSLGQGPEFLIYFQGTGAADDSGLPNDRFFAVRPEGSVSTLKIQRTERGDSAVYLCASSLSGPGADTQYFGPGTRLTVL.

The chain links TRBV7-2 to TRBJ2-7; D unresolved. The J call may be incorrect, as the DNA end agrees better with TRBJ2-3. Germline V gives CDR1 SGHTA, CDR2 FQGNSA. This CDR3 spans 16 amino acids. The CDR3 protein is CASSLDLYGSWDTQYF. The CDR3 bases are TGTGCCAGCAGCTTAGATTTATATGGGTCCTGGGATACGCAGTATTTT.

The rearrangement uses TRBV6-1 and TRBJ2-3; D perhaps matches TRBD2 (6 bases). The end of the DNA aligns better with TRBJ2-1, so the J call may be wrong. This CDR3 comprises 16 residues. Germline V CDR1 and CDR2: MNHNS, SASEGT. The CDR3 protein is CASSEGAGSSYNEQFF. The CDR3 nucleotides read TGTGCCAGCAGTGAAGGGGCGGGGAGCTCCTACAATGAGCAGTTCTTC.

By sample fraction, this clonotype is medium-sized (0.01 to 0.1%). The chain carries TRBV6-1 and TRBJ2-3, with a weak D call TRBD2 (6 bases). The CDR3 consists of 13 residues. The germline V and J ends were trimmed by 5 bases and 6 bases, with 12 bases remaining between them. Germline CDR1 and CDR2: MNHNS and SASEGT. The CDR3 DNA reads TGTGCCAGCAGTTCCCAGGCGGGGGATACGCAGTATTTT. Residues: CASSSQAGDTQYF.

Turning to this clonotype: A junction end diverges from the germline sequence, so it may reflect a read error. V usage is TRBV6-1 and J usage is TRBJ1-5; no clear D gene. This CDR3 is 14 amino acids long. The germline V gene has CDR1 MNHNS and CDR2 SASEGT. CDR3 in amino acids: CASREGLSNQPQHF. As DNA, the CDR3 is TGTGCCAGCAGAGAAGGACTTAGCAATCAGCCCCAGCATTTT.

The rearrangement uses TRBV12-3 or TRBV12-4 and TRBJ2-5; 9 bases align to TRBD1. The CDR3 covers 16 residues. V trimming: 4 bases; J trimming: 0 bases; junction bases outside the gene matches: 6. The CDR3 is CASSSSGTGNQETQYF. CDR3 bases: TGTGCCAGCAGTTCGTCCGGGACAGGGAACCAAGAGACCCAGTACTTC.

V is TRBV20-1 and J is TRBJ2-5; possible D gene TRBD1, 5 bases. The J call is uncertain, as TRBJ1-2 better fits the DNA end. CDR1 and CDR2 from the germline V gene are DFQATT and SNEGSKA (reference sequence). The length of the CDR3 is 13 residues. CDR3 loop: CSARATVNYGYTF. CDR3 in DNA: TGCAGTGCTAGAGCGACAGTTAACTATGGCTACACCTTC.

The chain joins TRBV11-2 to TRBJ2-3; 7 nucleotides match TRBD1. The last part of the DNA fits TRBJ2-7 better; the J call may be wrong. The germline V gene encodes CDR1 SGHAT and CDR2 FQNNGV. The CDR3 runs to 13 residues. Here the CDR3 DNA reads TGTGCCAGCAGCGCCGACAGGGTGGGCGAGCAGTACTTC. This gives the protein CASSADRVGEQYF.